This T cell receptor beta chain was sequenced during a study of blood T cell repertoires in COVID-19. Authors' methods: Researchers report that nucleated cell counts were estimated from reference gene primer amplification. Profiling relied on immunoSEQ multiplex PCR, and the TCRdb table lists in-frame clones only, not all of them. That table is the source of V, J and clone size, and D and trimming were worked out from the DNA. The profile covers about 360,000 clones, with around nine tenths appearing a single time and over 2.5% taken by the ten largest. The sample was peripheral blood. The TCR comes from a human donor in a cohort sampled during active COVID-19.

The CDR3 region is CASSGTGVNEKLFF. CDR3 DNA sequence: TGTGCCAGCAGCGGGACAGGGGTTAATGAAAAACTGTTTTTT. The genes are TRBV5-4 and TRBJ1-4, with 10 nucleotides matching TRBD1. V shed 4 bases, J shed 4 bases, and the junction held 1 base outside the gene matches. The CDR3 sequence is 14 residues long. CDR1 and CDR2 (germline): SGHNT, YYREEE (reference sequence). Full variable domain (outside the CDR3, taken from reference TRBV5-4 and TRBJ1-4): ETGVTQSPTHLIKTRGQQVTLRCSSQSGHNTVSWYQQALGQGPQFIFQYYREEENGRGNFPPRFSGLQFPNYSSELNVNALELDDSALYLCASSGTGVNEKLFFGSGTQLSVL.